The text below deals with one T cell receptor (beta chain). Its antigen is unidentified. Germline V lookup: CDR1 SGHNT, CDR2 YYREEE (reference sequence). The CDR3 consists of 15 residues. Germline trimming cut 3 bases from V and 1 base from J; bases unmatched to any gene: 6. The method was immunoSEQ multiplex PCR; TCRdb's version includes in-frame clones alone and lacks a portion of them. The sample shows about 2.1 million clones, 90% to 95% of them seen only once. This entry comes from a study of shared clonotypes between healthy human individuals. Terminally differentiated effector memory CD45RA+ cells were excluded by CCR7 positive selection of CD45RO-negative cells. Study-wide results and limits: Generation probabilities of non-shared clonotypes were lower (relative to those shared by all four donors). Rarefaction demonstrated incomplete sorted-subset sequencing despite large depth.

Sequenced sample: naive CD8+ T cells from PBMCs. The chain has TRBV5-4 and TRBJ1-2, with 7 bases identical to TRBD1. The sequence derives from a man younger than 35 in good health. Some clones in this sample may be carry-over from other donors' samples. The DNA of the CDR3 is TGTGCCAGCAGCTGGAATCGACAGGGTAACTATGGCTACACCTTC. The encoded protein is CASSWNRQGNYGYTF.